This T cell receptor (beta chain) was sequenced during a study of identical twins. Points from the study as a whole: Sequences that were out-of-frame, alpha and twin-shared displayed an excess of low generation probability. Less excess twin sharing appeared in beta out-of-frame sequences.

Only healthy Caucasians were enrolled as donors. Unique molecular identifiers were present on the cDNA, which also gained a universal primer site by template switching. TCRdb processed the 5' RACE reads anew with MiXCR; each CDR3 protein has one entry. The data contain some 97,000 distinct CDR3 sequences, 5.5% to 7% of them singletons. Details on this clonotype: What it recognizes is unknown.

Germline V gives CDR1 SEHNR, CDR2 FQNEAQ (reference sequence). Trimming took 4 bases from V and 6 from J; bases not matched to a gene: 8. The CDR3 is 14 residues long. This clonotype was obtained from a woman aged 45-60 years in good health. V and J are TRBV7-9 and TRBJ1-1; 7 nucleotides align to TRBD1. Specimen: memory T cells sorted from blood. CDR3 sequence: CASSSRGGMPEAFF. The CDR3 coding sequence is TGTGCCAGCAGCTCCAGGGGGGGAATGCCTGAAGCTTTCTTT.